Reported below is one TCR beta chain. Patients at the Seattle site were enrolled during active infection and followed longitudinally. This sample was included in a study of blood T cell repertoires in COVID-19. On the study more broadly: Specimens from acute and convalescent COVID-19 originated in the United States, Italy and Spain.

Under the authors' procedure: Amplification with reference gene primers provided the estimates of nucleated cell counts. TCRdb keeps only in-frame clones here, not all; method: immunoSEQ multiplex PCR. The V and J calls and clone size come from that table; D and trimming were worked out from the DNA. This sample yields approximately 150,000 clones, of which around 87% are seen a single time; roughly an eighth belongs to the top ten. This clonotype originated in a man aged 18 to 29 with COVID-19, enrolled during active disease. The sequencing input was peripheral blood.

The CDR3 region is CASSQRKDGGHPYNEQFF. CDR3 coding DNA: TGCGCCAGCAGCCAACGGAAAGACGGGGGTCATCCTTACAATGAGCAGTTCTTC. The V and J genes are TRBV4-1 and TRBJ2-1; weak D call: TRBD2 (6 bases). Trimming took off 2 bases at V and 4 bases at J, with 21 bases between the two ends. CDR3 length: 18 residues. Germline V gene lookup returns CDR1 MGHRA and CDR2 YSYEKL.